These 21 T cell receptor beta chains share one sample of origin, sequenced in a study of OX40 agonist ivuxolimab in advanced cancers. Measured with immunoSEQ multiplex PCR; TCRdb has only the in-frame clones, and not every one. The sample lists 25,000 to 30,000 clones; 65% to 90% were seen once. This material consisted of CD4+ or CD8+ T cells sorted from blood, taken in a trial of the OX40 agonist ivuxolimab. The receptors here all came from an adult with an advanced solid tumor such as melanoma, head and neck, liver or kidney cancer.

V and J are TRBV7-2 and TRBJ1-1; D is possibly TRBD1 (6 bases). The germline V gene has CDR1 SGHTA and CDR2 FQGNSA. V was cut by 3 bases and J by 5 bases, with 10 bases left in between. CDR3 length equals 13 residues. The CDR3 nucleotides are TGTGCCAGCAGCTTTTTTAGGGGGACTGAAGCTTTCTTT. Its protein product is CASSFFRGTEAFF.

The genes are TRBV27 and TRBJ2-6; D perhaps matches TRBD1 (5 bases). Germline V gene sequence: CDR1 MNHEY, CDR2 SMNVEV (reference sequence). The length of the CDR3 is 15 residues. The V end was cut by 6 bases, the J end by 3 bases, with 12 bases between. The CDR3 nucleotides read TGTGCCAGCAGGGACACCTATTTTGGGGCCAACGTCCTGACTTTC. Its protein is CASRDTYFGANVLTF.

The chain recombines TRBV4-1 with TRBJ2-1, with TRBD1 identical over 10 bases. Germline values: CDR1 MGHRA, CDR2 YSYEKL. This CDR3 contains 14 residues. V shed 4 bases, J shed 8 bases, and the junction held 5 bases outside the gene matches. CDR3 residues: CASSPDRGEYEQFF. The CDR3 coding sequence is TGCGCCAGCAGCCCGGACAGGGGGGAATATGAGCAGTTCTTC.

This chain uses TRBV7-9 with TRBJ2-5, with D possibly being TRBD1 or TRBD2 (6 bases each). Per germline, CDR1 SEHNR and CDR2 FQNEAQ (reference sequence). The V and J ends lost 5 bases and 5 bases respectively, with 15 bases between them. This CDR3 spans 14 amino acids. CDR3 nucleotides: TGTGCCAGCAGCGAACCGGGGGCCGTGGAGACCCAGTACTTC. It is translated as CASSEPGAVETQYF.

The chain joins TRBV7-9 to TRBJ2-6; 7 nucleotides align to TRBD1. Looked up from germline, CDR1 is SEHNR and CDR2 is FQNEAQ (reference sequence). This CDR3 is 18 amino acids long. The ends lost 3 bases at V and 2 bases at J; junction bases unmatched: 10. The CDR3 DNA follows: TGTGCCAGCAGCTTTCGGGACAGACCCTTACCTGGGGCCAACGTCCTGACTTTC. Protein sequence: CASSFRDRPLPGANVLTF.

The chain links TRBV5-6 to TRBJ1-2, with TRBD1 matching 7 bases. V was clipped by 2 bases and J by 7 bases; unmatched bases: 17. CDR1 SGHDT and CDR2 YYEEEE come from the germline V gene. CDR3 length: 17 amino acids. The CDR3 is CASSFEPTGSLTGGYTF. DNA of the CDR3: TGTGCCAGCAGCTTCGAACCGACAGGGTCTCTAACTGGTGGCTACACCTTC.

This clone was counted only a few times. This chain links TRBV6-4 with TRBJ1-2; tentatively, D is TRBD1 (5 bases). The CDR3 sequence is 14 residues long. Germline V gene lookup returns CDR1 MRHNA and CDR2 SNTAGT. With 5 bases removed from V and 3 bases from J, the gap between germline ends came to 13 bases. The CDR3 DNA reads as TGTGCCAGCAGTAAGACAGCTCTGGACTATGGCTACACCTTC. This codes for CASSKTALDYGYTF.

The J gene is TRBJ2-7, the V gene TRBV10-3, with 7 bases lining up with TRBD2. In germline, CDR1 is ENHRY, CDR2 SYGVKD. The CDR3 contains 15 residues. With V trimmed by 10 bases and J by 1 base, 13 bases remained unmatched. CDR3 DNA: TGTGCCACCGGGATAGCGGGTCCCCATTCCTACGAGCAGTACTTC. Its translation is CATGIAGPHSYEQYF.

This chain joins TRBV7-9 and TRBJ2-7, with 8 bases matching TRBD1. The V gene's germline CDR1 is SEHNR and CDR2 FQNEAQ (reference sequence). This CDR3 has 14 residues. V dropped 5 bases and J dropped 3; count of bases not matched to a gene: 6. The CDR3 DNA is TGTGCCAGCAGCAAACGACAGGGGAACTACGAGCAGTACTTC. Amino acid sequence: CASSKRQGNYEQYF.

This chain links TRBV7-6 with TRBJ2-5; D gene uncertain. The J call is in doubt because the DNA end fits TRBJ2-7 better. The germline V gene encodes CDR1 SGHVS and CDR2 FNYEAQ. This CDR3 spans 12 amino acids. The CDR3 region has the DNA TGTGCCAGCAGCTTAACCAACTACGAGCAGTACTTC. Translated, it gives CASSLTNYEQYF.

About this clone itself: The junction shows a germline mismatch at one end, possibly a read error. The gene calls are TRBV27 and TRBJ2-3; no firm D call. The germline CDR1 and CDR2 sequences are MNHEY and SMNVEV (reference sequence). The CDR3 sequence is 14 residues long. CDR3 in amino acids: CAGSFIPDTDTQYF. DNA for the CDR3: TGTGCCGGCAGTTTTATTCCAGACACAGATACGCAGTATTTT.

The genes are TRBV7-8 and TRBJ1-1; 11 bases are a match to TRBD1. The CDR3 extends over 18 amino acids. Germline CDR1 is SGHVS and CDR2 is FQNEAQ. Trimming at V came to 5 bases and at J to 1 base, leaving 12 bases not matched to a gene. This chain's CDR3 is CASSPSVGQGAWNTEAFF. Here the CDR3 DNA reads TGTGCCAGCAGCCCCTCTGTAGGACAGGGGGCATGGAACACTGAAGCTTTCTTT.

The V call is TRBV6-5, the J call TRBJ1-1, with 7 nucleotides matching TRBD1. The CDR3 length is 14 residues. Per the germline V gene, CDR1 is MNHEY and CDR2 is SVGAGI. V gave up 2 bases and J gave up 4 bases; unmatched junction bases: 4. CDR3 sequence: CASSYQGVGTEAFF. The CDR3 nucleotides are TGTGCCAGCAGTTACCAGGGGGTGGGCACTGAAGCTTTCTTT.

The J gene is TRBJ1-4, the V gene TRBV19; D gene ambiguous. The CDR3 is 17 residues long. Germline V gene lookup returns CDR1 LNHDA and CDR2 SQIVND (reference sequence). V shed 3 bases and J shed 0 bases, with 14 bases lying between them. The CDR3 protein is CASSMIHSITTNEKLFF. The DNA of the CDR3 is TGTGCCAGTAGTATGATCCACAGCATCACAACTAATGAAAAACTGTTTTTT.

The chain carries TRBV27 and TRBJ1-1, with 7 bases that match TRBD1. The V and J ends lost 7 bases and 4 bases, in that order; junction bases with no gene match: 6. There are 13 residues in the CDR3. Per the germline V gene, CDR1 is MNHEY and CDR2 is SMNVEV (reference sequence). CDR3 coding DNA: TGTGCCAGCAAGGTCCAGGGGGTCACTGAAGCTTTCTTT. Translated, it gives CASKVQGVTEAFF.

CDR3: CTSSPMGQGTHYEQYF. CDR3 nucleotides: TGCACCAGCAGCCCGATGGGACAGGGGACACACTACGAGCAGTACTTC. The genes are TRBV1 and TRBJ2-7; the table calls TRBD1, which could not be checked here. TRBV1 is described as a pseudogene. The CDR3 contains 16 residues.

The chain is built from TRBV9 and TRBJ2-7; D perhaps matches TRBD1 (6 bases). Trimming pared 3 bases from V and 4 bases from J, leaving 14 bases between. This CDR3 has 14 residues. CDR1 and CDR2 (germline): SGDLS, YYNGEE. CDR3 loop: CASSAGQHPYEQYF. The CDR3, as DNA: TGTGCCAGCAGCGCGGGACAACACCCTTACGAGCAGTACTTC.

This sequence joins TRBV6-5 and TRBJ2-3; 9 bases line up with TRBD2. V shed 4 bases, J shed 8 bases, and the junction held 4 bases outside the gene matches. Germline lookup yields CDR1 MNHEY and CDR2 SVGAGI. The CDR3 is 13 amino acids. The DNA for the CDR3 is TGTGCCAGCAGTTTCGGGACTAGCCCTACGCAGTATTTT. Its protein product is CASSFGTSPTQYF.

V is TRBV16 and J is TRBJ1-2, with 11 bases fitting TRBD1. Germline trimming cut 0 bases from V and 8 bases from J; bases unmatched to any gene: 5. Germline CDR1 and CDR2: KGHSY and FQNENV. The CDR3 runs to 15 residues. The CDR3 coding sequence is TGTGCCAGCAGCCAATCGGGACAGGGGGAGTACGGCTACACCTTC. It specifies CASSQSGQGEYGYTF.

This chain connects TRBV5-6 to TRBJ2-7; D gene ambiguous. Looked up from germline, CDR1 is SGHDT and CDR2 is YYEEEE. The CDR3 sequence is 10 residues long. Between the trimmed V and J ends, which lost 9 bases and 5 bases, there was a span of 9 bases. CDR3 sequence: CATPYNEQYF. For the CDR3, the DNA is TGTGCCACCCCTTACAACGAGCAGTACTTC.

In regard to this clone: The junction and the germline gene differ at one end; a read error may be behind it. J is TRBJ2-3 and V is TRBV7-7; D is uncertain. Germline V gene lookup returns CDR1 SSHAT and CDR2 FNYEAQ (reference sequence). The CDR3 covers 14 residues. The CDR3 DNA reads TGTGCTAGCAGCTTAAATCATCCCACAGATACGCAGTATTTT. This translates into CASSLNHPTDTQYF.